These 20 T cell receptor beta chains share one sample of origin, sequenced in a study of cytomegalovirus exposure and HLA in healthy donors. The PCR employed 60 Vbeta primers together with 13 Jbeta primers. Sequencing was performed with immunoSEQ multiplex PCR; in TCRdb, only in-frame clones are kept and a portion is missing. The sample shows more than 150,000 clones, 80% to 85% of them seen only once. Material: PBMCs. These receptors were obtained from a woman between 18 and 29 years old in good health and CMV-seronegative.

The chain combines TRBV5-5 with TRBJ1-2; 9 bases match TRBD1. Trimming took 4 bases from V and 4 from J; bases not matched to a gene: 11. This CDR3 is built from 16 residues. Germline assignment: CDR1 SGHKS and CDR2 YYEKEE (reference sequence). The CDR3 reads CASSPSPGTGFYGYTF. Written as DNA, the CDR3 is TGTGCCAGCAGCCCGAGTCCCGGGACAGGGTTCTATGGCTACACCTTC.

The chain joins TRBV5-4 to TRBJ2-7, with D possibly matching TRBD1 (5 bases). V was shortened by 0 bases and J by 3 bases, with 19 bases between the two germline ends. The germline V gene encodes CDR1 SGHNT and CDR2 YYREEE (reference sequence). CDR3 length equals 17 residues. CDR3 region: CASSLEVSHLGLYEQYF. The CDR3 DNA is TGTGCCAGCAGCTTGGAGGTTTCCCACCTGGGGCTCTACGAGCAGTACTTC. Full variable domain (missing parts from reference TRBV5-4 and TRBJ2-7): ETGVTQSPTHLIKTRGQQVTLRCSSQSGHNTVSWYQQALGQGPQFIFQYYREEENGRGNFPPRFSGLQFPNYSSELNVNALELDDSALYLCASSLEVSHLGLYEQYFGPGTRLTVT.

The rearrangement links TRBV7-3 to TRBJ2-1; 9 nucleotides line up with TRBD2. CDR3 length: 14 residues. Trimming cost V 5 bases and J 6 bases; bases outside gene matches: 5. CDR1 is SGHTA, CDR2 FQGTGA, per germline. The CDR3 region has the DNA TGTGCCAGCAGCCCGGGGACTAGCTCCAATGAGCAGTTCTTC. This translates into CASSPGTSSNEQFF.

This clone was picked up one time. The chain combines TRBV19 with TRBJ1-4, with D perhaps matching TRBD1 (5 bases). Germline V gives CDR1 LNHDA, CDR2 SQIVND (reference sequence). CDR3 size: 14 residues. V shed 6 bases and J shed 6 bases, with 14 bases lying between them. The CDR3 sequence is CASRDAGPDEKLFF. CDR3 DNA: TGTGCCAGTAGGGACGCGGGGCCGGATGAAAAACTGTTTTTT.

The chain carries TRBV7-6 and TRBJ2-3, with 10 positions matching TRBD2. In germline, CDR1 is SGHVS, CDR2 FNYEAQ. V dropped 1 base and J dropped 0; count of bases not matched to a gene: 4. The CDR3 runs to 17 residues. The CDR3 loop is CASSLELAGASTDTQYF. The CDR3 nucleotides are TGTGCCAGCAGCTTAGAGCTAGCGGGGGCTAGCACAGATACGCAGTATTTT.

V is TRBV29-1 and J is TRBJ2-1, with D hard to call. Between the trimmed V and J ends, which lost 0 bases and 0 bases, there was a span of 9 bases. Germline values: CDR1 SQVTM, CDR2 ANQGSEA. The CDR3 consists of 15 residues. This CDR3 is CSVEDLLSSYNEQFF. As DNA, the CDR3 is TGCAGCGTTGAAGATCTATTGAGCTCCTACAATGAGCAGTTCTTC.

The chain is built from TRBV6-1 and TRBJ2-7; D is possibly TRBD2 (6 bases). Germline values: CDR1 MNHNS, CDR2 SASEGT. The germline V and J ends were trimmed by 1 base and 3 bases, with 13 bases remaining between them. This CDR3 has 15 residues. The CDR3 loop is CASSEGGGEVYEQYF. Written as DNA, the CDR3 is TGTGCCAGCAGTGAAGGGGGCGGGGAGGTCTACGAGCAGTACTTC.

The CDR3 bases are TGTGCCAGCAGTTCCCGACAGGGACCCTACGAGCAGTACTTC. This gives the protein CASSSRQGPYEQYF. The chain uses TRBV27 and TRBJ2-5, with 7 positions matching TRBD1. The J call may be faulty, since TRBJ2-7 better matches the DNA end. The CDR3 consists of 14 residues. Germline CDR1 MNHEY, CDR2 SMNVEV (reference sequence).

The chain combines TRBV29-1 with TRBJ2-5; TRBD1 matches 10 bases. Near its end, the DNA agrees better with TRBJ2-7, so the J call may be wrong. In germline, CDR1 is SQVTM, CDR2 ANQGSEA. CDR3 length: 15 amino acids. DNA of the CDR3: TGCAGCGTCCGAGGGACAGGGGACGGGGCTTACGAGCAGTACTTC. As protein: CSVRGTGDGAYEQYF.

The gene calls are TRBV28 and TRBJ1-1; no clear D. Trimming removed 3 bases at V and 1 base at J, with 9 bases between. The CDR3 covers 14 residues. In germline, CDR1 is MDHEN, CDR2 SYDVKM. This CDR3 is CASSLIRRNTEAFF. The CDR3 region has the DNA TGTGCCAGCAGTTTGATACGGAGGAACACTGAAGCTTTCTTT.

In DNA form, the CDR3 reads TGTGCCAGCACCCGGACAGGGGGCATGAACACTGAAGCTTTCTTT. Encoded protein: CASTRTGGMNTEAFF. The chain joins TRBV7-6 to TRBJ1-1; TRBD1 aligns across 11 bases. J gave up 0 bases and V 7 bases, and 4 bases lay outside the gene matches. CDR3 length: 15 amino acids. Germline values: CDR1 SGHVS, CDR2 FNYEAQ.

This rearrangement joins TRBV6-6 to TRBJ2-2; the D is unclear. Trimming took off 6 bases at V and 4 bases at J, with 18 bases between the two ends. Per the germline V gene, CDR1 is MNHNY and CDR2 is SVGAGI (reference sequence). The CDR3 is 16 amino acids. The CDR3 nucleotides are TGTGCCAGCAGCCCCAGGTGGGCAGATCCCACCGGGGAGCTGTTTTTT. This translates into CASSPRWADPTGELFF.

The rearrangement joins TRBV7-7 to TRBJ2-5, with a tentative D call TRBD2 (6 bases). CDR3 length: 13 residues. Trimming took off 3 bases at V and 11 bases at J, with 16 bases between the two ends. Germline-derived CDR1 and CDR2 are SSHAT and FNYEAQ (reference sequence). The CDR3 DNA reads TGTGCCAGCAGCTTGCGGGACGTTGATGAGCAGTACTTC. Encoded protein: CASSLRDVDEQYF.

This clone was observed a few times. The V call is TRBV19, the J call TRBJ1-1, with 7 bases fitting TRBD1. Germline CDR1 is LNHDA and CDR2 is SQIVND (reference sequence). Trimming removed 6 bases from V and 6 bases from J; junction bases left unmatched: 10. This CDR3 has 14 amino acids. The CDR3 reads CASSLQGKRAEAFF. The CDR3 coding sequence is TGTGCCAGTAGCCTACAGGGGAAAAGAGCTGAAGCTTTCTTT. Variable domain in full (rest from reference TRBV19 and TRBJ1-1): DGGITQSPKYLFRKEGQNVTLSCEQNLNHDAMYWYRQDPGQGLRLIYYSQIVNDFQKGDIAEGYSVSREKKESFPLTVTSAQKNPTAFYLCASSLQGKRAEAFFGQGTRLTVV.

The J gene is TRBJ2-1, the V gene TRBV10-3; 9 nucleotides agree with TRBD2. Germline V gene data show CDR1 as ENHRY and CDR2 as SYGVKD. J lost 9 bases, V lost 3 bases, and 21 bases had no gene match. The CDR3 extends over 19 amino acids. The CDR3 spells CAISETASPAGGMKIEQFF. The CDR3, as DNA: TGTGCCATCAGTGAAACCGCTAGCCCTGCGGGAGGGATGAAGATTGAGCAGTTCTTC.

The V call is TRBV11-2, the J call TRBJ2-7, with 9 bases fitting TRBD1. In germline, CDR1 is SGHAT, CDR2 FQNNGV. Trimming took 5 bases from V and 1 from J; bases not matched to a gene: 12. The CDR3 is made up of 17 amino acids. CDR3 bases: TGTGCCAGCAGCCCCTCAAGAGGGACAGGGTCGTCCTACGAGCAGTACTTC. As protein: CASSPSRGTGSSYEQYF.

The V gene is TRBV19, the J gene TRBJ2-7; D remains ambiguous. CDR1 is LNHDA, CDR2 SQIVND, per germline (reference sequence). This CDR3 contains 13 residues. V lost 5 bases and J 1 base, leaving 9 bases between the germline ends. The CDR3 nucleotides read TGTGCCAGTAGTCCCGGTCCATCCTACGAGCAGTACTTC. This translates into CASSPGPSYEQYF.

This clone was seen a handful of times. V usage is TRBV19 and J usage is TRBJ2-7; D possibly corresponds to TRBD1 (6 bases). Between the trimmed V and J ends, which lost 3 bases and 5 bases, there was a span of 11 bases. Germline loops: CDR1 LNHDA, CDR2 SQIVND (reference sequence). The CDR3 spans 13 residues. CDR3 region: CASSMRGSNEQYF. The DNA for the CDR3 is TGTGCCAGTAGTATGAGGGGGTCCAACGAGCAGTACTTC.

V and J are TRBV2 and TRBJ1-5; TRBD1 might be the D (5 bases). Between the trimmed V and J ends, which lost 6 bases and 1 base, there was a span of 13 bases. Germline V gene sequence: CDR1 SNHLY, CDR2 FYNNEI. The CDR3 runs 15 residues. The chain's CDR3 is CASRDLGGSNQPQHF. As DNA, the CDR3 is TGTGCCAGCAGGGACCTCGGGGGGAGCAATCAGCCCCAGCATTTT. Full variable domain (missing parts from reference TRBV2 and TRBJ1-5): EPEVTQTPSHQVTQMGQEVILRCVPISNHLYFYWYRQILGQKVEFLVSFYNNEISEKSEIFDDQFSVERPDGSNFTLKIRSTKLEDSAMYFCASRDLGGSNQPQHFGDGTRLSIL.

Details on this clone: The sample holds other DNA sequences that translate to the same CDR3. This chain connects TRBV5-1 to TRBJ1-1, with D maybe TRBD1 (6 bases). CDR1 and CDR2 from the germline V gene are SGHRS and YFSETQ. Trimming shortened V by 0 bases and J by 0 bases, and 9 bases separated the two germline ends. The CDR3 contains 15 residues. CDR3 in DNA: TGCGCCAGCAGCTTGGCCCCAGGGGTGAACACTGAAGCTTTCTTT. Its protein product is CASSLAPGVNTEAFF.